Below are 32 T cell receptor beta chains sequenced from a single sample in a study of read filtering for tumor transcriptome and immune sequencing. Molecular barcoded adaptors covering alpha/delta and beta/gamma chains were used on 400 to 450 ng RNA. TCRdb used MiXCR to reprocess the reads, holding one entry per CDR3 protein. Here the sample spans 49,000 or so distinct CDR3 sequences, about 12% being singletons. Sequencing was carried out using a population of CD138-negative cells sorted from bone marrow. These TCRs come from a donor at least 40 years old with multiple myeloma.

At least ten counts were recorded for this clonotype. The genes are TRBV20-1 and TRBJ1-1; 7 bases agree with TRBD1. V trimming: 6 bases; J trimming: 1 base; junction bases outside the gene matches: 2. The CDR3 extends over 12 amino acids. CDR1 is DFQATT, CDR2 SNEGSKA, per germline (reference sequence). Here the CDR3 reads CSARTGNTEAFF. The CDR3 nucleotides are TGCAGTGCGAGGACAGGGAACACTGAAGCTTTCTTT.

In this sample, this clonotype turned up many times. The V gene is TRBV6-5, the J gene TRBJ1-1; D may be TRBD1 (5 bases). CDR1 is MNHEY and CDR2 is SVGAGI in the germline V gene. V was trimmed by 2 bases and J by 5 bases, leaving 15 bases between them. This CDR3 is built from 15 residues. The CDR3 coding sequence is TGTGCCAGCAGTTACGTGGGGGGAGTGGGGACTGAAGCTTTCTTT. Translation: CASSYVGGVGTEAFF.

This clonotype was counted many times. The chain combines TRBV7-2 with TRBJ1-5, with TRBD1 matching 7 bases. Germline V CDR1 and CDR2: SGHTA, FQGNSA. V gave up 3 bases and J gave up 10 bases; unmatched junction bases: 12. This CDR3 contains 15 residues. CDR3 protein: CASSLGRQGAGPQHF. CDR3 bases: TGTGCCAGCAGCTTGGGTAGACAGGGCGCGGGCCCCCAGCATTTT.

A word on this clonotype: A much larger clone is a single base away; this may be a read error. This rearrangement joins TRBV2 to TRBJ1-5; D not resolved. CDR1 and CDR2 (germline): SNHLY, FYNNEI. The CDR3 has 14 amino acids. The CDR3 region is CASSESVGNQPQRF. The DNA of the CDR3 is TGTGCCAGCAGTGAGAGCGTGGGCAATCAGCCCCAGCGTTTT.

This clonotype has ten or more counts. V and J are TRBV28 and TRBJ2-1; D is perhaps TRBD1 (7 bases). This CDR3 spans 15 amino acids. Trimming removed 7 bases from V and 3 bases from J, with 16 bases in between. Germline assignment: CDR1 MDHEN and CDR2 SYDVKM. In DNA form, the CDR3 reads TGTGCCAGCATACTAGGAGGGGGCCTCTACAATGAGCAGTTCTTC. Amino acids: CASILGGGLYNEQFF.

This clonotype has ten or more counts. The chain links TRBV5-1 to TRBJ2-5; D uncertain. Per the germline V gene, CDR1 is SGHRS and CDR2 is YFSETQ. This CDR3 contains 12 residues. V was cut by 5 bases and J by 2 bases, with 7 bases left in between. CDR3 sequence reads: CASRSGQETQYF. DNA for the CDR3: TGCGCCAGCAGATCTGGGCAAGAGACCCAGTACTTC.

This clonotype came up many times. The chain uses TRBV10-2 and TRBJ2-1, with D possibly being TRBD1 (6 bases). The CDR3 sequence is 13 residues long. Trimming left V 11 bases short and J 4 bases short, with 15 bases between. CDR1 and CDR2 (germline): WSHSY, SAAADI. The CDR3 loop reads CASIGTLYNEQFF. The CDR3 coding sequence is TGCGCCTCAATCGGGACACTGTACAATGAGCAGTTCTTC.

Points on this clonotype: A far larger clone is one base from this, pointing to a likely read error. The chain combines TRBV6-5 with TRBJ2-1; maybe TRBD2 (5 bases). Germline V gene sequence: CDR1 MNHEY, CDR2 SVGAGI. Trimming took off 5 bases at V and 0 bases at J, with 14 bases between the two ends. This CDR3 is built from 16 residues. The CDR3 sequence is CASSLSETFSYNEQFF. The CDR3 nucleotides read TGTGCCAGCAGTCTTAGCGAGACCTTCTCCTACAATGAGCAGTTCTTC.

This clonotype has at least ten counts. V and J are TRBV6-5 and TRBJ2-1, with D perhaps assigned TRBD1 or TRBD2 (5 bases each). Germline V gives CDR1 MNHEY, CDR2 SVGAGI. V lost 5 bases and J 0 bases, leaving 20 bases between the germline ends. The CDR3 has 18 amino acids. The CDR3 DNA reads TGTGCCAGCAGTACTCGGGGCGGCACATGGAGCTCCTACAATGAGCAGTTCTTC. Protein sequence: CASSTRGGTWSSYNEQFF.

This clonotype was detected ten times or more. CDR3 nucleotides: TGTGCCAGCAGTTTGGGGTTTTTCTACGAGCAGTACTTC. It codes for CASSLGFFYEQYF. This chain connects TRBV27 to TRBJ2-7; no clear D gene. Trimming shortened V by 3 bases and J by 3 bases, and 9 bases separated the two germline ends. The CDR3 covers 13 residues. Looked up from germline, CDR1 is MNHEY and CDR2 is SMNVEV (reference sequence).

This clonotype was recorded at least ten times. The rearrangement uses TRBV2 and TRBJ1-6, with 7 positions matching TRBD1. Germline assignment: CDR1 SNHLY and CDR2 FYNNEI. CDR3 length: 14 residues. The junction had 6 bases not matched to a gene; V was cut back by 7 bases and J by 6 bases. CDR3 loop: CASKRGTANSPLHF. The DNA of the CDR3 is TGTGCCAGCAAACGCGGGACAGCTAATTCACCCCTCCACTTT.

This clonotype showed up just a few times. One base away lies a much larger clone, so this may be a sequencing read error. V gene TRBV7-9 combines with J gene TRBJ1-4; D remains ambiguous. The CDR3 has 15 amino acids. Germline lookup yields CDR1 SEHNR and CDR2 FQNEAQ (reference sequence). The CDR3 region is CASSFNTATNEKLSF. The CDR3 nucleotides read TGTGCCAGCAGCTTCAACACAGCAACTAATGAAAAACTGTCTTTT.

In this sample, this clonotype turned up many times. V and J are TRBV7-2 and TRBJ2-3; D perhaps matches TRBD1 (5 bases). CDR3 length: 17 amino acids. From germline, CDR1 is SGHTA and CDR2 FQGNSA. Trimming removed 5 bases from V and 0 bases from J, with 18 bases in between. The CDR3 DNA sequence: TGTGCCAGCAGCCCCACAGGACCGACAGCTAGCACAGATACGCAGTATTTT. The encoded protein is CASSPTGPTASTDTQYF.

This clonotype was recorded at least ten times. The chain couples TRBV29-1 to TRBJ2-1, with 9 bases aligning to TRBD2. Trimming removed 4 bases from V and 7 bases from J; junction bases left unmatched: 8. The CDR3 is 14 amino acids. CDR1 and CDR2 (germline): SQVTM, ANQGSEA. CDR3 DNA: TGCAGCGTTGGAGGTAGCGGGAGAGTAAATGAGCAGTTCTTC. Its protein product is CSVGGSGRVNEQFF.

The sample holds one count of this clonotype. In this CDR3 the conserved last residue, phenylalanine or tryptophan, is missing, so a read error is likely. This rearrangement joins TRBV5-8 to TRBJ1-5; 7 bases line up with TRBD1. CDR1 and CDR2 from the germline V gene are SGHTS and YDEGEE. The CDR3 has 17 residues. Unmatched junction bases numbered 16, after V lost 3 bases and J lost 7 bases. The CDR3 DNA reads as TGTGCCAGCAGCTCGGAGCTAAGGACAGGAACTGGCCAGCCCCAGCATTCC. Translating gives CASSSELRTGTGQPQHS.

This clonotype was found many times. J is TRBJ1-1 and V is TRBV4-3; tentative D call: TRBD1 (5 bases). Germline assignment: CDR1 LGHNA and CDR2 YSLEER. There are 18 residues in the CDR3. V lost 1 base and J 3 bases, leaving 21 bases between the germline ends. The CDR3 nucleotides are TGCGCCAGCAGCCAAGTACAGGCTGGGGTCGGTTTATACACTGAAGCTTTCTTT. It translates to CASSQVQAGVGLYTEAFF.

The chain combines TRBV6-5 with TRBJ2-7; 8 bases agree with TRBD1. The CDR3 loop spans 17 amino acids. The ends lost 4 bases at V and 5 bases at J; junction bases unmatched: 16. Germline V gives CDR1 MNHEY, CDR2 SVGAGI. CDR3 residues: CASSSRRTGYSGDEQYF. In DNA, the CDR3 is TGTGCCAGCAGTTCCCGCCGGACAGGGTATTCGGGTGACGAGCAGTACTTC.

With respect to this clonotype: A far larger clone is only one base removed, so a read error is likely. The chain has TRBV7-6 and TRBJ2-1; unclear D gene. Germline assignment: CDR1 SGHVS and CDR2 FNYEAQ. CDR3 length: 12 amino acids. CDR3 residues: CASSLTNNERFF. CDR3 nucleotide sequence: TGTGCCAGCAGCTTAACAAACAATGAGCGGTTCTTC.

Concerning this clonotype: This could be a read error, since a much larger clone is one nucleotide away. The chain is built from TRBV20-1 and TRBJ2-5, with D perhaps TRBD2 (5 bases). Germline assignment: CDR1 DFQATT and CDR2 SNEGSKA (reference sequence). The CDR3 has 12 amino acids. The CDR3: CSAMQRQGTQYF. Written as DNA, the CDR3 is TGCAGTGCTATGCAGCGGCAAGGGACCCAGTACTTC.

This clonotype was seen ten or more times. This chain uses TRBV20-1 with TRBJ2-5; 11 nucleotides match TRBD2. Germline V CDR1 and CDR2: DFQATT, SNEGSKA (reference sequence). The CDR3 is 16 amino acids. Trimming at V came to 0 bases and at J to 5 bases, leaving 8 bases not matched to a gene. The DNA for the CDR3 is TGCAGTGCTAGAGATCTTCGGCTAGCGGGGGGCGAGACCCAGTACTTC. This sequence encodes CSARDLRLAGGETQYF.

This clonotype has at least ten counts. The rearrangement uses TRBV6-6 and TRBJ1-2, with TRBD1 identical over 7 bases. Trimming removed 5 bases from V and 6 bases from J; junction bases left unmatched: 3. This CDR3 is 12 amino acids long. Germline lookup yields CDR1 MNHNY and CDR2 SVGAGI (reference sequence). CDR3 nucleotide sequence: TGTGCCAGCAGTAGACAGGGAGATGGCTACACCTTC. This translates into CASSRQGDGYTF.

This clonotype was detected many times. The V call is TRBV6-2 or TRBV6-3, the J call TRBJ2-1; D remains ambiguous. Trimming took 5 bases from V and 3 from J, leaving 17 bases between them. The CDR3 is 16 residues long. Germline V gene lookup returns CDR1 MNHEY and CDR2 SVGEGT. The CDR3 DNA follows: TGTGCCAGCAGTCAAGGTAGACGGATTAACTACAATGAGCAGTTCTTC. Translating it yields CASSQGRRINYNEQFF.

Concerning this clonotype itself: The missing conserved phenylalanine or tryptophan at the end of this CDR3 makes a read error likely. No DNA is shown, since the ends of the CDR3 on it are uncertain; the CDR3 is the one TCRdb lists. This chain uses TRBV24-1 with TRBJ2-4; the table gives TRBD1 as D, unverified against the DNA. Germline assignment: CDR1 KGHDR and CDR2 SFDVKD. Both ends counted, the CDR3 spans 17 residues. CDR3 loop: CATSDGTGGDTKNIPYL.

This clonotype was counted between two and nine times. With a far larger clone one base away, a read error is the likely cause. This chain uses TRBV11-2 with TRBJ2-1, with 7 positions matching TRBD1. The CDR3 sequence is 13 residues long. V was pared by 0 bases and J by 9 bases, with 2 bases of the junction left unmatched. The germline gives CDR1 SGHAT, CDR2 FQNNGV. Here the CDR3 DNA reads TGTGCCAGCAGCTTAGAAGGGGGCAGTGAGCAGTTCTTC. This codes for CASSLEGGSEQFF.

This clonotype was seen at least ten times. This chain joins TRBV12-3 or TRBV12-4 and TRBJ2-6; 8 nucleotides match TRBD1. The CDR3 is 15 amino acids. Unmatched junction bases numbered 3, after V lost 4 bases and J lost 4 bases. The CDR3 DNA is TGTGCCAGCAGTTGGACAGGGCAAGGGGCCAACGTCCTGACTTTC. This sequence encodes CASSWTGQGANVLTF.

This clonotype was detected many times. The CDR3 nucleotides are TGCAGCGTTACCGACTTACTGGGCACTGAAGCTTTCTTT. It translates to CSVTDLLGTEAFF. The chain employs TRBV29-1 and TRBJ1-1; no clear D. The ends were cut back, 5 bases at V and 4 bases at J, with 14 bases in the middle. The germline CDR1 and CDR2 sequences are SQVTM and ANQGSEA. CDR3 size: 13 residues.

Regarding this clonotype: Without the conserved terminal phenylalanine or tryptophan, this CDR3 likely stems from a read error. This chain joins TRBV20-1 and TRBJ2-1; D not resolved. V lost 3 bases and J lost 3, with 9 bases in between. CDR1 is DFQATT, CDR2 SNEGSKA, per germline (reference sequence). The CDR3 length is 13 residues. DNA for the CDR3: TGCAGTGCTAGTTCTCAGGACTACAATGAGCAGTTCCTC. This codes for CSASSQDYNEQFL.

A note on this clonotype: A far larger clone differs by one base, so this is likely a read error. V usage is TRBV10-3 and J usage is TRBJ1-1, with D maybe TRBD1 (5 bases). The J call may not be correct, given that the DNA end is closer to TRBJ1-6. Per germline, CDR1 ENHRY and CDR2 SYGVKD. The CDR3 runs to 15 residues. The DNA of the CDR3 is TGTGCCATCAGTGAGTCTGAGACAGTGTATTCACCCCTCCACTTT. Amino acid sequence: CAISESETVYSPLHF.

The table lists this clonotype with many counts. The chain is built from TRBV6-1 and TRBJ2-1; D is perhaps TRBD1 or TRBD2 (5 bases each). Germline V gene lookup returns CDR1 MNHNS and CDR2 SASEGT. V was clipped by 5 bases and J by 6 bases, with 14 bases between them. This CDR3 is built from 14 residues. The CDR3 DNA sequence: TGTGCCAGCAGTCCCGGGACGGACCTCAATGAGCAGTTCTTC. Translating it yields CASSPGTDLNEQFF.

This clonotype was observed many times. The chain couples TRBV29-1 to TRBJ2-6; no clear D gene. CDR3 size: 13 residues. Trimming shortened V by 7 bases and J by 3 bases, and 10 bases separated the two germline ends. The germline V gene encodes CDR1 SQVTM and CDR2 ANQGSEA. The CDR3 bases are TGCAGCGCCAGCGACATTGGGGCCAACGTCCTGACTTTC. Protein product: CSASDIGANVLTF.

This clonotype was recorded many times. The chain joins TRBV10-3 to TRBJ1-4; no firm D call. CDR3 length: 13 amino acids. Germline assignment: CDR1 ENHRY and CDR2 SYGVKD. The V and J ends lost 6 bases and 15 bases respectively, with 20 bases between them. As DNA, the CDR3 is TGTGCCATCAGAAGGGATGAGGCTGGGTCGGTGTTTTTT. As protein: CAIRRDEAGSVFF.

At least ten counts were recorded for this clonotype. The V and J genes are TRBV7-6 and TRBJ2-3; D is uncertain. The CDR3 has 15 amino acids. The germline V and J ends were trimmed by 4 bases and 0 bases, with 11 bases remaining between them. Germline values: CDR1 SGHVS, CDR2 FNYEAQ. CDR3 coding DNA: TGTGCCAGCAGCTACACTCCGTCTAGCACAGATACGCAGTATTTT. Amino acids: CASSYTPSSTDTQYF. The whole variable domain, filled in from reference TRBV7-6 and TRBJ2-3, reads GAGVSQSPRYKVTKRGQDVALRCDPISGHVSLYWYRQALGQGPEFLTYFNYEAQQDKSGLPNDRFSAERPEGSISTLTIQRTEQRDSAMYRCASSYTPSSTDTQYFGPGTRLTVL.